This section outlines one TCR beta chain sequence together with its context. Its antigen is unidentified. This record belongs to a study of cytomegalovirus exposure and HLA in healthy donors. Study-wide results and caveats: A missense DCLRE1C variant was associated with V- and J-gene trimming of TCR beta chains in a later analysis, and an independent cohort replicated the association. A later analysis revealed that TCR association rates differed between HLA loci, peaking at DRB1 and bottoming out at HLA-C. A later analysis reportedly found fewer N-insertions in an Asian-associated ancestry cluster than the approximately 700-donor mean.

Although they were nominally healthy when sampled, donors likely had unrecorded immune exposures. Amplification used 60 Vbeta primers and 13 Jbeta primers. Libraries were prepared by immunoSEQ multiplex PCR; TCRdb keeps only in-frame clonotypes and omits some of them. This table holds around 150,000 clones, 76% found once. Material: PBMCs. The receptor was derived from a man aged 35 to 55 in good health and CMV-seronegative.

CDR3 sequence (DNA): TGTGCCAGCAGCCGGACAGAGACCTACGAGCAGTACTTC. Its translation is CASSRTETYEQYF. This chain uses TRBV13 with TRBJ2-7; perhaps TRBD1 as D (6 bases). The V gene's germline CDR1 is PRHDT and CDR2 FYEKMQ (reference sequence). Trimming stripped 5 bases from V and 2 bases from J, with 10 bases between. This CDR3 is built from 13 residues.